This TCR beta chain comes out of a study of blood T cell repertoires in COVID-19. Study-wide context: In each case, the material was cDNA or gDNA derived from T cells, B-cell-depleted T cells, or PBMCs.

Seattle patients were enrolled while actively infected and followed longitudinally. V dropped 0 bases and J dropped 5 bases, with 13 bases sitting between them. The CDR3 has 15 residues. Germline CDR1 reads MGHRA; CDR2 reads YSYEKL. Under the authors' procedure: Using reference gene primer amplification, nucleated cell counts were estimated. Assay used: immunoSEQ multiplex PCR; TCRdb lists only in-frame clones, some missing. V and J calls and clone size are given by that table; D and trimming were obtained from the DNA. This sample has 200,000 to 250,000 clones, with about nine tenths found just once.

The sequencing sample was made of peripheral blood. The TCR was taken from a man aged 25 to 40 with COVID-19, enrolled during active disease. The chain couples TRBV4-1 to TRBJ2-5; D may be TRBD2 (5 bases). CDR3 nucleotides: TGCGCCAGCAGCCAAGATCCGGGATTTCGGGAGACCCAGTACTTC. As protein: CASSQDPGFRETQYF.